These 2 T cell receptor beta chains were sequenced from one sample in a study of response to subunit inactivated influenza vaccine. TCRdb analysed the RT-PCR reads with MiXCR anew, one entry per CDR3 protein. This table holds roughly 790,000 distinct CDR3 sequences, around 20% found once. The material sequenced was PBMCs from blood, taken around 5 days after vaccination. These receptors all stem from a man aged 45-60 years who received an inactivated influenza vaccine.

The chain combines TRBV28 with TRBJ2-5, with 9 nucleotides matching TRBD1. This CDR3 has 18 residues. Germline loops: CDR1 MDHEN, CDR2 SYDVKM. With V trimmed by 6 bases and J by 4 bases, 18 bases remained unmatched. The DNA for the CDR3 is TGTGCCAGCAGGACCACCGGGACAGGGAGTTTGGTGGGAGAGACCCAGTACTTC. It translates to CASRTTGTGSLVGETQYF.

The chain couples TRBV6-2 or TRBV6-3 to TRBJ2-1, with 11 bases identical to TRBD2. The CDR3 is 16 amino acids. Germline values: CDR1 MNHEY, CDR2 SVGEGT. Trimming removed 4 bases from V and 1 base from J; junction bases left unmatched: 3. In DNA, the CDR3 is TGTGCCAGCAGTTTCTCTAGCGGGAGGTCCTACAATGAGCAGTTCTTC. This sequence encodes CASSFSSGRSYNEQFF.